This T cell receptor beta chain was identified in a study of shared clonotypes between healthy human individuals (dated by TCRdb to about 2020). A note on the overall study: The cohort included three men and a couple of women between 18 and 49 years of age. For each donor, CD4 naive and CD4 memory were each given three plates, CD8 naive was given two plates, and CD8 memory was given one plate. Leukapheresis yielded between about 0.85 and 10 billion PBMCs per donor. Different laboratories and diverse techniques were used to prepare libraries and sequence TCR repertoires, to increase sequencing depth and limit assay-specific biases. Blood TCR repertoires of about 5 healthy adults were deeply sequenced to estimate repertoire size and the extent of clonotype sharing between individuals. The paper's findings and limits, for the study overall: Only blood was sampled, and tissue TCR repertoires likely differ from those in blood. Incomplete sequencing was indicated by rarefaction of sorted-subset datasets, despite the large sequencing depth. About 5% of naive CD4, more than 3% of naive CD8, 2.3% of memory CD4, and around 0.4% of memory CD8 clonotypes were shared across a handful of donors. Pairwise subsampling indicated that sequencing depth was expected to affect the degree of clonotype sharing among donors. Estimated clonotype richness was generally larger for naive than for memory subsets. Compared with non-shared clonotypes, the clonotypes found in all four sorted-subset donors had higher generation probabilities. The small number of donors limited the genetic and exposure-history diversity represented.

TCR CDR3 regions were amplified from genomic DNA by multiplex PCR using the deep immunoSEQ assay. For each cell subset, the extracted genomic DNA was distributed evenly across all wells of several immunoSEQ 96-well plates, and each plate served as one replicate. For sorted subsets, each replicate PCR was loaded with approximately 200 ng genomic DNA, equivalent to some 31,000 T cell genomes. Purified libraries were measured with a Qubit 3.0 fluorometer, size-checked on a Bioanalyzer 2100, and measured again with the KAPA Library Quantification kit. A separate single-read 150-cycle Illumina NextSeq 550 flow cell was used to sequence each immunoSEQ 96-well plate. The study's processing was this. Because the immunoSEQ output held only junctional sequences and lacked quality scores, the filtering could not match the filtering applied to full-length reads. To assign V/J genes and CDR3, sequences were annotated using PyIR, a Python wrapper for IgBLAST v1.9, with IMGT germline references. Reads were filtered out if the reads had weak V/J assignments (E-value above 1e-6), no CDR3, stop codons, out-of-frame junctions, or ambiguous translated residues. V3J clonotypes were defined as sequences sharing the same inferred V gene, J gene, and CDR3 amino acid sequence. Percentage overlap between repertoires was calculated by dividing the number of shared unique clonotypes by the size of the smaller repertoire. Richness of each repertoire was evaluated using RTK rarefaction, the Chao1 estimator, and Recon v2.1 estimates of unobserved clonotypes. Generation probabilities for all TCRbeta clonotypes obtained by the gDNA method from a handful of donors were computed using OLGA. TCRdb stores this immuneACCESS table with in-frame sequences only. Part of the clones is absent; in the studies checked, under half of the shortfall reflects unresolved V genes, and no reason is known for the rest. The D gene and trimming were derived from the DNA, and the V and J assignments and clone size from that table. Within this sample are around 550,000 clones, with 90% to 96% of them counted one time only. The ten most abundant clones make up about 0.064% of the sample.

Per the germline V gene (reference sequence), LNHDA is the CDR1 and SQIVND is the CDR2. Measured from the cysteine to the phenylalanine, the CDR3 is 14 residues long. Left in the record is the CDR3 DNA by itself, 42 bases read in frame from the first base. V loses 8 bases of germline sequence and J loses 4 bases, and the interval between the two ends is 17 bases. Comments on this clone: Its antigen is unknown. Qualities for individual bases were not recorded, and no much larger clone is one base off.

Healthy HIV-negative adults with no recently reported acute infections or vaccinations were included as donors. Every donor was a Caucasian adult living in Nashville, Tennessee, USA. Magnetic negative selection was used to enrich CD4+ T cells, after which naive cells were positively selected on CD45RA and the negative fraction became the memory subset. Blood was obtained by leukapheresis, after which PBMCs were separated by Ficoll-Histopaque density gradient centrifugation and cryopreserved in liquid nitrogen vapor phase. Purity and quantity of every magnetically sorted T cell population were checked by analytical flow cytometry. Each sorted fraction had its genomic DNA isolated and then quantified by UV absorbance on a Nanodrop 2000c.

The chain was built from TRBV19 and TRBJ1-2, with the D gene call left open. Source material: naive CD4+ T cells sorted from blood. The cell subset or site label for this specimen denotes: CD45RA+ positively selected. This TCR was recovered from a woman in her 30s in good health. This receptor has the CDR3 CASFSGGPTYGYTF. The base sequence is TGTGCCAGTTTTAGTGGAGGACCGACCTATGGCTACACCTTC.